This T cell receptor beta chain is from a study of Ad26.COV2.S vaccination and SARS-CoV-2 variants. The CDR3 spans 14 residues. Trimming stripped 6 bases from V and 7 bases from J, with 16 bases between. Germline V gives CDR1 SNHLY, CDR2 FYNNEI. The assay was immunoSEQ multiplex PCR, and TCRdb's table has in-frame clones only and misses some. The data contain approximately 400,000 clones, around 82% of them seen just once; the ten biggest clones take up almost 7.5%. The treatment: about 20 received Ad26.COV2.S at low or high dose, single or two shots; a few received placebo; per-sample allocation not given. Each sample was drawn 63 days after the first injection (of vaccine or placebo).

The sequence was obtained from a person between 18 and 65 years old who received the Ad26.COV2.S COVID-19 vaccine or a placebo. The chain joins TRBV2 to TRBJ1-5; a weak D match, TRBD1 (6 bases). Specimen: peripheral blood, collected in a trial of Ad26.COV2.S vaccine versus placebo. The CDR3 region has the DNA TGTGCCAGCAGGGGGGCAGGGTTGGGACAGCCCCAGCATTTT. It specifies CASRGAGLGQPQHF.